The 11 T cell receptor beta chains in this list originate from one sample, sequenced in a study of early T cells in non-severe SARS-CoV-2 infection. TCRdb itself ran the 5' RACE reads through MiXCR, one entry per CDR3 protein. Among more than 15,000 distinct CDR3 sequences listed, 5% to 6% were seen once. The specimen was whole blood, collected at baseline. These receptors were collected from an adult who was a healthcare worker with PCR-confirmed SARS-CoV-2 infection or an uninfected control (not recorded which).

Ten or more counts support this clonotype. The chain is built from TRBV5-1 and TRBJ2-1; D is undetermined. Trimming stripped 4 bases from V and 1 base from J, with 15 bases between. Germline values: CDR1 SGHRS, CDR2 YFSETQ. The CDR3 has 16 amino acids. CDR3 in amino acids: CASSRKAMESYNEQFF. The CDR3 bases are TGCGCCAGCAGCCGGAAAGCAATGGAATCCTACAATGAGCAGTTCTTC.

This clonotype occurred many times. The chain has TRBV20-1 and TRBJ1-1; D is ambiguous. Germline V gene sequence: CDR1 DFQATT, CDR2 SNEGSKA (reference sequence). The CDR3 runs to 13 residues. V dropped 5 bases and J dropped 0 bases, with 10 bases sitting between them. The CDR3 DNA is TGCAGTGCTTCTAGCCCCATGAACACTGAAGCTTTCTTT. Amino acids: CSASSPMNTEAFF.

This clonotype is termed medium-sized. This chain links TRBV1 with TRBJ2-1. TRBV1 is noted as a pseudogene. This CDR3 contains 12 residues. The DNA for the CDR3 is TGCACCAGCAGCCAAGATTTGGATGAGCAGTTCTTC. Protein: CTSSQDLDEQFF.

This clonotype was counted many times. The CDR3 region is CSARVIAGGPRTDTQYF. Here the CDR3 DNA reads TGCAGTGCTAGAGTCATAGCGGGGGGGCCCCGCACAGATACGCAGTATTTT. The rearrangement links TRBV20-1 to TRBJ2-3, with 11 bases identical to TRBD2. The germline V gene has CDR1 DFQATT and CDR2 SNEGSKA (reference sequence). CDR3 length equals 17 residues. Trimming at V came to 1 base and at J to 1 base, leaving 7 bases not matched to a gene.

This clonotype was counted only a few times. The CDR3 protein is CASSTGTYNQPQHF. CDR3 nucleotide sequence: TGTGCCAGCAGTACCGGGACTTACAATCAGCCCCAGCATTTT. The rearrangement joins TRBV7-2 to TRBJ1-5; perhaps TRBD1 as D (5 bases). Trimming took off 6 bases at V and 3 bases at J, with 12 bases between the two ends. CDR3 length: 14 residues. Germline V lookup: CDR1 SGHTA, CDR2 FQGNSA.

This clonotype was picked up many times. The rearrangement joins TRBV16 to TRBJ2-7; possibly TRBD1 for D (5 bases). CDR3 size: 14 residues. The germline gives CDR1 KGHSY, CDR2 FQNENV. V lost 2 bases to trimming and J lost 3 bases, with 11 bases between them. CDR3 protein: CASSQLQGNYEQYF. The CDR3 nucleotides are TGTGCCAGCAGCCAACTGCAGGGAAACTACGAGCAGTACTTC.

This clonotype was seen ten or more times. This chain links TRBV19 with TRBJ1-2; D remains unclear. V was cut by 4 bases and J by 4 bases, with 7 bases left in between. Germline values: CDR1 LNHDA, CDR2 SQIVND (reference sequence). This CDR3 has 12 amino acids. CDR3 sequence reads: CASSTQFYGYTF. The DNA for the CDR3 is TGTGCCAGTAGTACACAGTTCTATGGCTACACCTTC.

The V call is TRBV3-1, the J call TRBJ2-7; D possibly corresponds to TRBD1 (6 bases). V lost 5 bases and J 7 bases, leaving 18 bases between the germline ends. The CDR3 runs to 14 residues. CDR1 LGHDT and CDR2 YNNKEL come from the germline V gene (reference sequence). The CDR3 sequence: CASSSGHALGEQYF. The CDR3 DNA is TGTGCCAGCAGCTCGGGACACGCTTTGGGAGAGCAGTACTTC.

This clonotype was observed at least ten times. The chain carries TRBV2 and TRBJ2-3; the D gene is possibly TRBD2 (6 bases). This CDR3 region has 13 residues. CDR1 and CDR2 (germline): SNHLY, FYNNEI. V lost 5 bases and J lost 3, with 9 bases in between. CDR3 region: CASSLGGTDTQYF. The DNA for the CDR3 is TGTGCCAGCAGTCTCGGGGGAACAGATACGCAGTATTTT.

This clonotype appeared many times. J is TRBJ2-3 and V is TRBV20-1; 9 nucleotides agree with TRBD2. J lost 4 bases, V lost 0 bases, and 11 bases had no gene match. Germline-derived CDR1 and CDR2 are DFQATT and SNEGSKA (reference sequence). There are 17 residues in the CDR3. The CDR3 DNA follows: TGCAGTGCTAGAGAGGCCCTGAGGCGGGGGGGGTCAGATACGCAGTATTTT. Encoded protein: CSAREALRRGGSDTQYF.

This clonotype came up many times. The chain recombines TRBV12-5 with TRBJ1-1, with D possibly matching TRBD1 (6 bases). CDR1 is LGHNT and CDR2 is FRNRAP in the germline V gene. The CDR3 consists of 13 residues. Trimming took 3 bases from V and 4 from J, leaving 9 bases between them. The CDR3 loop is CASGFQGPTEAFF. The CDR3 region has the DNA TGTGCTAGTGGTTTTCAGGGGCCCACTGAAGCTTTCTTT.